These 29 T cell receptor beta chains share one sample of origin, sequenced in a study of response to subunit inactivated influenza vaccine. TCRdb used MiXCR to reprocess the RT-PCR reads, holding one entry per CDR3 protein. The sample yields 650,000 to 850,000 distinct CDR3 sequences, approximately 15% seen once. The material was PBMCs from blood, obtained around two weeks before vaccination. The receptors come from a man aged 50 or older who received an inactivated influenza vaccine.

This clonotype occurred a few times. The CDR3: CASSYGAGAGETQYF. The CDR3 DNA sequence: TGTGCCAGCAGTTACGGGGCAGGGGCGGGGGAGACCCAGTACTTC. The V gene is TRBV6-5, the J gene TRBJ2-5; D is possibly TRBD1 or TRBD2 (6 bases each). This CDR3 is built from 15 residues. V was pared by 2 bases and J by 5 bases, with 15 bases between. From germline, CDR1 is MNHEY and CDR2 SVGAGI.

In its sample, this clonotype was seen a few times. This chain uses TRBV27 with TRBJ2-3; D is perhaps TRBD2 (5 bases). Looked up from germline, CDR1 is MNHEY and CDR2 is SMNVEV (reference sequence). The ends were cut back, 6 bases at V and 6 bases at J, with 13 bases in the middle. CDR3 size: 13 residues. The DNA for the CDR3 is TGTGCCAGCAGCGCCCGGGGTTGGGATACGCAGTATTTT. This gives the protein CASSARGWDTQYF.

The rearrangement uses TRBV7-2 and TRBJ2-7; tentative D call: TRBD1 (6 bases). CDR1 is SGHTA and CDR2 is FQGNSA in the germline V gene. V was shortened by 4 bases and J by 4 bases, with 11 bases between the two germline ends. The CDR3 is made up of 13 amino acids. The CDR3 region has the DNA TGTGCCAGCAGCTCGGAGGACAGATACGAGCAGTACTTC. Translation: CASSSEDRYEQYF.

The rearrangement joins TRBV6-1 to TRBJ1-4, with 10 bases fitting TRBD1. The trim removed 4 bases at V and 8 bases at J, leaving 7 bases unmatched. The CDR3 covers 15 residues. Germline CDR1 and CDR2: MNHNS and SASEGT. CDR3 protein: CASSGRQGAREKLFF. Written as DNA, the CDR3 is TGTGCCAGCAGTGGACGACAGGGGGCTCGAGAAAAACTGTTTTTT.

This chain connects TRBV7-2 to TRBJ1-2, with D possibly being TRBD1 (6 bases). The CDR3 has 13 residues. V shed 5 bases and J shed 7 bases, with 14 bases lying between them. CDR1 is SGHTA and CDR2 is FQGNSA in the germline V gene. Here the CDR3 reads CASSMGAPGGYTF. The DNA of the CDR3 is TGTGCCAGCAGCATGGGGGCCCCCGGTGGCTACACCTTC.

The chain links TRBV5-5 to TRBJ2-3; 7 nucleotides line up with TRBD2. The CDR3 contains 18 residues. V shed 0 bases and J 0 bases; nucleotides not matched to a gene: 10. The V gene's germline CDR1 is SGHKS and CDR2 YYEKEE (reference sequence). Here the CDR3 reads CASSLVPTSASSTDTQYF. The CDR3 DNA reads as TGTGCCAGCAGCTTGGTCCCTACTAGCGCTAGTAGCACAGATACGCAGTATTTT.

This clonotype was seen repeatedly, ten times or more. The rearrangement uses TRBV12-3 or TRBV12-4 and TRBJ2-4; 7 bases line up with TRBD1. The CDR3 runs to 14 residues. V shed 3 bases, J shed 6 bases, and the junction held 5 bases outside the gene matches. In nucleotides, the CDR3 is TGTGCCAGCAGTTTTTCAGCAGGGGGAAACATTCAGTACTTC. This translates into CASSFSAGGNIQYF.

This clonotype occurred a few times. The CDR3 nucleotides are TGCAGCGTTGGTGGGCGGGGGGTCGATACGCAGTATTTT. It encodes CSVGGRGVDTQYF. The gene calls are TRBV29-1 and TRBJ2-3, with 8 bases matching TRBD2. Per germline, CDR1 SQVTM and CDR2 ANQGSEA. The junction had 6 bases not matched to a gene; V was cut back by 4 bases and J by 6 bases. This CDR3 spans 13 amino acids.

This chain joins TRBV7-8 and TRBJ2-1; 7 bases map to TRBD1. This CDR3 contains 14 residues. V dropped 4 bases and J dropped 5; count of bases not matched to a gene: 5. In germline, CDR1 is SGHVS, CDR2 FQNEAQ. CDR3 region: CASSWGQINNEQFF. The CDR3 DNA reads TGTGCCAGCAGCTGGGGACAGATAAACAATGAGCAGTTCTTC. The whole variable domain, filled in from reference TRBV7-8 and TRBJ2-1, reads GAGVSQSPRYKVAKRGQDVALRCDPISGHVSLFWYQQALGQGPEFLTYFQNEAQLDKSGLPSDRFFAERPEGSVSTLKIQRTQQEDSAVYLCASSWGQINNEQFFGPGTRLTVL.

This clonotype was found many times. This chain connects TRBV4-3 to TRBJ1-2, with 12 bases that match TRBD1. From germline, CDR1 is LGHNA and CDR2 YSLEER. The trim removed 3 bases at V and 8 bases at J, leaving 4 bases unmatched. The CDR3 is 14 residues long. CDR3 nucleotide sequence: TGCGCCAGCAGCCAGGGACAGGGGGCTGAGGGCTACACCTTC. Amino acid sequence: CASSQGQGAEGYTF.

The sample holds a few counts of this clonotype. V and J are TRBV6-1 and TRBJ2-3; D gene unclear. The CDR3 totals 14 residues. The germline CDR1 and CDR2 sequences are MNHNS and SASEGT. The germline V and J ends were trimmed by 0 bases and 2 bases, with 6 bases remaining between them. Here the CDR3 reads CASSEARHTDTQYF. The CDR3 nucleotides are TGTGCCAGCAGTGAAGCGAGGCACACAGATACGCAGTATTTT.

This clonotype has more than one count but fewer than ten. This chain joins TRBV7-2 and TRBJ2-1; D unresolved. Trimming shortened V by 1 base and J by 1 base, and 8 bases separated the two germline ends. Germline V gene sequence: CDR1 SGHTA, CDR2 FQGNSA. The CDR3 contains 15 residues. CDR3 loop: CASSLERASYNEQFF. DNA for the CDR3: TGTGCCAGCAGCTTAGAACGGGCTTCCTACAATGAGCAGTTCTTC.

This clonotype came up a few times. The chain couples TRBV18 to TRBJ2-1; a possible D gene is TRBD2 (6 bases). V was shortened by 2 bases and J by 0 bases, with 11 bases between the two germline ends. The CDR3 length is 16 residues. Germline V gene sequence: CDR1 KGHSH, CDR2 LQKENI. CDR3 DNA sequence: TGTGCCAGCTCACCATCCCGGGGGTTCTCCTACAATGAGCAGTTCTTC. Its translation: CASSPSRGFSYNEQFF.

This clonotype was counted between two and nine times. The chain employs TRBV7-9 and TRBJ2-1, with 13 bases matching TRBD2. This CDR3 has 17 amino acids. Germline CDR1 and CDR2: SEHNR and FQNEAQ (reference sequence). V dropped 2 bases and J dropped 5; count of bases not matched to a gene: 6. The CDR3 protein is CASSLTSGRVGNNEQFF. The DNA for the CDR3 is TGTGCCAGCAGCTTAACTAGCGGGAGGGTTGGCAACAATGAGCAGTTCTTC.

This clonotype has ten or more counts. This chain joins TRBV5-1 and TRBJ2-5; no definite D call. Trimming left V 2 bases short and J 2 bases short, with 10 bases between. Germline-derived CDR1 and CDR2 are SGHRS and YFSETQ. The CDR3 sequence is 14 residues long. CDR3 amino acids: CASSFVAFQETQYF. As DNA, the CDR3 is TGCGCCAGCAGCTTCGTTGCCTTTCAAGAGACCCAGTACTTC.

This clonotype showed up just a few times. The DNA of the CDR3 is TGCGCCAGTACGGGGACGGACCAAAACATTCAGTACTTC. Amino acids: CASTGTDQNIQYF. The chain carries TRBV10-2 and TRBJ2-4; D tentatively fits TRBD1 or TRBD2 (5 bases each). The CDR3 has 13 residues. Deletions cut 9 bases from V and 5 bases from J, with 14 bases between. CDR1 and CDR2 (germline): WSHSY, SAAADI.

In its sample, this clonotype was seen once. This chain joins TRBV19 and TRBJ1-1, with no clear D. Germline-derived CDR1 and CDR2 are LNHDA and SQIVND (reference sequence). The CDR3 is made up of 14 amino acids. V was clipped by 3 bases and J by 2 bases, with 10 bases between them. The CDR3 DNA sequence: TGTGCCAGTAGTATTGAACAGCATAACACTGAAGCTTTCTTT. Protein sequence: CASSIEQHNTEAFF.

A note on this clonotype: One junction end disagrees with the germline gene, perhaps due to a read error. J is TRBJ2-2 and V is TRBV12-3 or TRBV12-4; tentatively, D is TRBD2 (5 bases). The CDR3 is 14 amino acids. The CDR3 DNA is TGTGCCAGCACCCCAGTATCGGTCACCGGGGTGCTGTTTTTT. Translation gives CASTPVSVTGVLFF.

This clonotype was detected a few times. This chain joins TRBV6-5 and TRBJ2-1; D is possibly TRBD2 (7 bases). The ends were cut back, 0 bases at V and 7 bases at J, with 16 bases in the middle. CDR3 length equals 16 residues. Germline V gene sequence: CDR1 MNHEY, CDR2 SVGAGI. In DNA form, the CDR3 reads TGTGCCAGCAGTTACTCAAATCGGGGGGCCTCTAATGAGCAGTTCTTC. This sequence encodes CASSYSNRGASNEQFF.

This clonotype came up many times. The chain combines TRBV12-3 or TRBV12-4 with TRBJ2-7; 12 positions agree with TRBD1. This CDR3 is 15 amino acids long. With V trimmed by 5 bases and J by 6 bases, 8 bases remained unmatched. In DNA form, the CDR3 reads TGTGCCAGCAGTCCTCAGGGACAGGGGGCGAGCGAGCAGTACTTC. Translation: CASSPQGQGASEQYF.

The chain links TRBV5-1 to TRBJ2-3, with D perhaps given as TRBD1 or TRBD2 (6 bases each). Trimming removed 2 bases at V and 3 bases at J, with 13 bases between. The CDR3 length is 15 residues. CDR1 is SGHRS, CDR2 YFSETQ, per germline. DNA for the CDR3: TGCGCCAGCAGCTTCTCGGGGGCGAAGACAGATACGCAGTATTTT. Translating it yields CASSFSGAKTDTQYF.

This clonotype was picked up many times. CDR3 loop: CASSSRSRREHTGELFF. As DNA, the CDR3 is TGCGCCAGCAGCTCAAGATCACGGAGGGAGCACACCGGGGAGCTGTTTTTT. This chain connects TRBV5-1 to TRBJ2-2; the D gene is possibly TRBD2 (6 bases). Trimming removed 3 bases at V and 3 bases at J, with 18 bases between. Germline V CDR1 and CDR2: SGHRS, YFSETQ. This CDR3 has 17 residues.

In its sample, this clonotype was seen a few times. V is TRBV7-2 and J is TRBJ2-1; no clear D gene. The CDR3 consists of 11 residues. Germline CDR1 SGHTA, CDR2 FQGNSA. Trimming took off 8 bases at V and 4 bases at J, with 6 bases between the two ends. This chain's CDR3 is CASGHYNEQFF. The CDR3 nucleotides read TGTGCCAGCGGCCATTACAATGAGCAGTTCTTC. The whole variable domain, filled in from reference TRBV7-2 and TRBJ2-1, reads GAGVSQSPSNKVTEKGKDVELRCDPISGHTALYWYRQSLGQGLEFLIYFQGNSAPDKSGLPSDRFSAERTGGSVSTLTIQRTQQEDSAVYLCASGHYNEQFFGPGTRLTVL.

The chain carries TRBV4-3 and TRBJ2-3; D not certain. Germline assignment: CDR1 LGHNA and CDR2 YSLEER. Trimming cost V 1 base and J 0 bases, with 8 bases left between them. The length of the CDR3 is 15 residues. CDR3 sequence: CASSQGGSSTDTQYF. In DNA form, the CDR3 reads TGCGCCAGCAGCCAAGGGGGATCTAGCACAGATACGCAGTATTTT.

There are many counts of this clonotype. The chain combines TRBV10-3 with TRBJ2-3; D unclear. V lost 4 bases and J 2 bases, leaving 4 bases between the germline ends. CDR3 length: 12 residues. Looked up from germline, CDR1 is ENHRY and CDR2 is SYGVKD. CDR3 protein: CAISGNTDTQYF. The CDR3 region has the DNA TGTGCCATCAGTGGGAACACAGATACGCAGTATTTT.

This clonotype was seen a few times. The chain has TRBV4-1 and TRBJ2-7, with 7 bases aligning to TRBD2. J lost 3 bases, V lost 3 bases, and 11 bases had no gene match. This CDR3 is built from 16 residues. The V gene's germline CDR1 is MGHRA and CDR2 YSYEKL. This CDR3 is CASSQIRAGIGYEQYF. CDR3 DNA sequence: TGCGCCAGCAGCCAGATTCGAGCGGGAATAGGCTACGAGCAGTACTTC.

The J gene is TRBJ2-5, the V gene TRBV12-3 or TRBV12-4; a possible D gene is TRBD2 (6 bases). Trimming shortened V by 6 bases and J by 4 bases, and 12 bases separated the two germline ends. The CDR3 consists of 13 residues. The DNA for the CDR3 is TGTGCCAGCAGGGAGGACGGGGGAGAGACCCAGTACTTC. This translates into CASREDGGETQYF.

This sequence joins TRBV7-2 and TRBJ2-5, with no clear D. The CDR3 is 15 amino acids. CDR1 is SGHTA, CDR2 FQGNSA, per germline. Trimming pared 1 base from V and 2 bases from J, leaving 11 bases between. The DNA of the CDR3 is TGTGCCAGCAGCTTAGTGTCGTCAGTACAAGAGACCCAGTACTTC. This translates into CASSLVSSVQETQYF.

This clonotype was seen many times. The gene calls are TRBV4-2 and TRBJ2-7, with 8 bases that match TRBD1. The CDR3 loop spans 16 amino acids. Trimming at V came to 1 base and at J to 7 bases, leaving 12 bases not matched to a gene. Per germline, CDR1 LGHNA and CDR2 YNFKEQ. The CDR3 DNA follows: TGTGCCAGCAGCCAAGCAGCTGAAAGACAGGGGAGAGAGCAGTACTTC. Amino acid sequence: CASSQAAERQGREQYF.